Listed below are T cell receptor beta chains from one sample, sequenced in a study of shared clonotypes between healthy human individuals. Sequenced by immunoSEQ multiplex PCR; TCRdb stores in-frame clones only, minus some. The data show under 2,500,000 clones, roughly 95% seen once. Sequences were obtained from naive CD4+ T cells sorted from blood. The receptors originated from a man aged 18 to 30 in good health. CDR3s include the opening cysteine and the closing phenylalanine or tryptophan. A D gene is named only where the DNA matches it firmly. Size tells how often a clone was seen (once, few, many) or the class of an expanded clone, and some rows leave it out.

size	J	D	V	CDR3	DNA
NA	TRBJ2-7	TRBD1	TRBV5-1	CASSLEGAEQYF	TGCGCCAGCAGCTTGGAGGGGGCCGAGCAGTACTTC
NA	TRBJ1-1	NA	TRBV6-5	CATSNEGNTEAFF	TGTGCCACTTCAAACGAGGGAAACACTGAAGCTTTCTTT
once	TRBJ1-6	NA	TRBV7-9	CASSRGDRALHF	TGTGCCAGCAGCCGCGGCGATAGAGCCCTCCACTTT
NA	TRBJ2-3	NA	TRBV5-1	CASSLTDGPSTDTQYF	TGCGCCAGCAGCTTAACGGACGGTCCTAGCACAGATACGCAGTATTTT
NA	TRBJ1-5	NA	TRBV10-3	CAISESFFGTPNNQPQHF	TGTGCCATCAGTGAGTCATTTTTCGGGACACCGAACAATCAGCCCCAGCATTTT
once	TRBJ2-7	NA	TRBV30	CAWSGGLGEVQYF	TGTGCCTGGTCCGGGGGACTTGGTGAGGTGCAGTACTTC
NA	TRBJ2-7	TRBD2	TRBV7-6	CASSPKGGLATHEQYF	TGTGCCAGCAGCCCAAAGGGCGGACTAGCGACACACGAGCAGTACTTC
NA	TRBJ2-3	NA	TRBV10-3	CAISSLADTQYF	TGTGCCATCAGTTCTCTGGCAGATACGCAGTATTTT
NA	TRBJ1-1	TRBD1	TRBV4-1	CASSQETGDTEAFF	TGCGCCAGCAGCCAGGAGACAGGGGACACTGAAGCTTTCTTT
NA	TRBJ2-7	NA	TRBV10-1	CASSDIRSIFHEQYF	TGCGCCAGCAGTGATATCAGGTCCATTTTCCACGAGCAGTACTTC
NA	TRBJ1-6	NA	TRBV6-5	CASNPRDDSPLHF	TGTGCCAGCAATCCCAGGGACGACTCACCCCTCCACTTT
NA	TRBJ2-1	NA	TRBV28	CASQNPHRDESYNEQFF	TGTGCCAGCCAAAATCCTCACAGGGATGAGTCCTACAATGAGCAGTTCTTC
NA	TRBJ2-7	NA	TRBV6-5	CASSTANSYEQYF	TGTGCCAGCAGCACTGCCAACTCCTACGAGCAGTACTTC
once	TRBJ2-2	NA	TRBV14	CASSLRLTGELFF	TGTGCCAGCAGCCTTCGGCTAACCGGGGAGCTGTTTTTT
NA	TRBJ1-5	NA	TRBV6-1	CASSEEPTGVNQPQHF	TGTGCCAGCAGCGAAGAACCCACTGGGGTTAATCAGCCCCAGCATTTT
once	TRBJ2-7	NA	TRBV13	CASSLTLGVYEQYF	TGTGCCAGCAGCTTGACCCTGGGGGTTTACGAGCAGTACTTC
NA	TRBJ2-5	NA	TRBV5-4	CASSLEGETQYF	TGTGCCAGCAGCTTGGAGGGGGAGACCCAGTACTTC
NA	TRBJ1-5	NA	TRBV6-5	CAASRSPEGPQHF	TGTGCCGCTTCCAGGTCGCCCGAGGGGCCCCAGCATTTT
NA	TRBJ2-2	NA	TRBV11-2	CASSLLAGANTGELFF	TGTGCCAGCAGCTTGTTGGCAGGGGCGAACACCGGGGAGCTGTTTTTT
NA	TRBJ1-1	NA	TRBV4-1	CASSQERTSNTEAFF	TGCGCCAGCAGCCAAGAAAGAACCTCGAACACTGAAGCTTTCTTT
NA	TRBJ1-1	NA	TRBV28	CASIKGFYANTEAFF	TGTGCCAGCATTAAGGGTTTTTACGCCAACACTGAAGCTTTCTTT
NA	TRBJ2-2	NA	TRBV11-3	CASSSYYGELFF	TGTGCCAGCAGCTCATACTACGGGGAGCTGTTTTTT
NA	TRBJ2-7	TRBD1	TRBV14	CASEGGWGCYEQYF	TGTGCCAGCGAAGGGGGCTGGGGTTGCTACGAGCAGTACTTC
NA	TRBJ1-4	TRBD1	TRBV27	CASSLTGQDEKLFF	TGTGCCAGCAGTTTAACGGGACAGGATGAAAAACTGTTTTTT
once	TRBJ2-2	NA	TRBV5-6	CASSGQSDTGELFF	TGTGCCAGCAGCGGACAGTCCGACACCGGGGAGCTGTTTTTT
NA	TRBJ1-6	TRBD1	TRBV4-3	CASSRGQGESPLHF	TGCGCCAGCAGCAGGGGGCAGGGGGAATCACCCCTCCACTTT
NA	TRBJ1-3	NA	TRBV6-6	CASSYRVGSGNTIYF	TGTGCCAGCAGTTACAGGGTCGGGAGTGGAAACACCATATATTTT
NA	TRBJ1-1	NA	TRBV25-1	CASSVSIGTEAFF	TGTGCCAGCAGTGTGAGTATCGGCACTGAAGCTTTCTTT
NA	TRBJ1-2	NA	TRBV15	CATSRRFSNYGYTF	TGTGCCACCAGCAGACGCTTTTCTAACTATGGCTACACCTTC
NA	TRBJ1-3	NA	TRBV5-6	CASSLGRINGNTIYF	TGTGCCAGCAGCTTGGGCAGGATAAACGGAAACACCATATATTTT
NA	TRBJ2-1	NA	TRBV7-3	CASSPVLSSYNEQFF	TGTGCCAGCAGTCCCGTCTTGAGCTCCTACAATGAGCAGTTCTTC
NA	TRBJ1-1	NA	TRBV5-4	CASSGIGNTEAFF	TGTGCCAGCAGCGGGATTGGTAACACTGAAGCTTTCTTT
NA	TRBJ2-7	NA	TRBV5-4	CASSLAGLMGEQYF	TGTGCCAGCAGCTTGGCCGGACTCATGGGCGAGCAGTACTTC
NA	TRBJ2-5	NA	TRBV30	CAWSSPRRGWDETQYF	TGTGCCTGGAGTAGCCCCCGCCGTGGCTGGGACGAGACCCAGTACTTC
NA	TRBJ2-5	NA	TRBV15	CATSRGGQSNQETQYF	TGTGCCACCAGCAGAGGAGGACAGTCGAACCAAGAGACCCAGTACTTC
NA	TRBJ1-3	NA	TRBV5-1	CASSEDSSSGNTIYF	TGCGCCAGCAGCGAGGACTCAAGCTCTGGAAACACCATATATTTT
NA	TRBJ2-7	NA	TRBV5-6	CASSFEAGPYEQYF	TGTGCCAGCAGCTTCGAGGCGGGGCCCTACGAGCAGTACTTC
NA	TRBJ1-5	NA	TRBV6-1	CASSAARDSNQPQHF	TGTGCCAGCAGCGCCGCCCGGGACAGCAATCAGCCCCAGCATTTT
NA	TRBJ1-2	TRBD1	TRBV29-1	CSVEDQYVQGKGYGYTF	TGCAGCGTTGAAGATCAGTACGTACAGGGGAAAGGGTATGGCTACACCTTC
once	TRBJ2-1	NA	TRBV4-1	CASSHSSSRSYNEQFF	TGCGCCAGCAGCCACTCATCATCTAGGTCCTACAATGAGCAGTTCTTC
few	TRBJ2-3	NA	TRBV7-2	CASSSTGIDTQYF	TGTGCCAGCAGCTCCACGGGAATAGATACGCAGTATTTT
NA	TRBJ1-4	NA	TRBV7-9	CASSLAQGYDEKLFF	TGTGCCAGCAGCTTAGCGCAGGGGTATGATGAAAAACTGTTTTTT
NA	TRBJ2-1	TRBD2	TRBV7-6	CASSPRAAGDLYNEQFF	TGTGCCAGCAGCCCAAGGGCAGCGGGGGACCTCTACAATGAGCAGTTCTTC
NA	TRBJ1-5	NA	TRBV18	CASSPDSNQPQHF	TGTGCCAGCTCACCTGACAGCAATCAGCCCCAGCATTTT
NA	TRBJ2-5	TRBD1	TRBV5-1	CASSQTGVGYETQYF	TGCGCCAGCAGCCAGACAGGGGTGGGCTATGAGACCCAGTACTTC
NA	TRBJ2-3	NA	TRBV6-1	CASSPGGSTDTQYF	TGTGCCAGCAGTCCAGGGGGGAGCACAGATACGCAGTATTTT
NA	TRBJ2-1	TRBD1	TRBV19	CASTTGTGGLEFF	TGTGCCAGTACCACCGGGACAGGGGGCTTGGAGTTCTTC
NA	TRBJ2-5	NA	TRBV2	CASRVVETQYF	TGTGCCAGCAGAGTCGTGGAGACCCAGTACTTC
NA	TRBJ2-2	NA	TRBV19	CASSDYRDTYTGELFF	TGTGCCAGTAGTGACTACCGGGACACTTACACCGGGGAGCTGTTTTTT
NA	TRBJ1-5	NA	TRBV10-1	CASSESLGHQPQHF	TGCGCCAGCAGTGAGTCGCTGGGGCATCAGCCCCAGCATTTT